The 26 T cell receptor beta chains in this list originate from one sample, sequenced in a study of OX40 agonist ivuxolimab in advanced cancers. TCRdb's copy holds only in-frame clones and misses some; the assay was immunoSEQ multiplex PCR. The table lists approximately 67,000 clones, just over 90% of them singletons. The input for sequencing was CD4+ or CD8+ T cells sorted from blood, taken in a trial of the OX40 agonist ivuxolimab. The receptor source for this set is an adult with an advanced solid tumor such as melanoma, head and neck, liver or kidney cancer.

V gene TRBV11-2 combines with J gene TRBJ2-7; D is tentatively TRBD1 or TRBD2 (5 bases each). Trimming removed 2 bases at V and 6 bases at J, with 20 bases between. In germline, CDR1 is SGHAT, CDR2 FQNNGV. CDR3 size: 16 residues. The CDR3: CASSLSPYALRGEQYF. CDR3 nucleotide sequence: TGTGCCAGCAGCTTATCCCCTTATGCGCTGAGGGGCGAGCAGTACTTC.

CDR3 in amino acids: CASSESSGSLGTGELFF. The CDR3 DNA is TGTGCCAGCAGCGAGTCTAGCGGGAGTCTCGGCACCGGGGAGCTGTTTTTT. The chain is built from TRBV9 and TRBJ2-2; 10 bases are a match to TRBD2. CDR3 length equals 17 residues. CDR1 and CDR2 (germline): SGDLS, YYNGEE. V shed 3 bases and J 4 bases; nucleotides not matched to a gene: 9.

This rearrangement joins TRBV19 to TRBJ2-7; a weak D match, TRBD1 (8 bases). The germline V gene encodes CDR1 LNHDA and CDR2 SQIVND (reference sequence). Trimming cost V 6 bases and J 6 bases, with 15 bases left between them. The CDR3 is made up of 13 amino acids. The CDR3 DNA reads TGTGCCAGTAGCCCGACAGGGGAGGGCGAGCAGTACTTC. This sequence encodes CASSPTGEGEQYF.

The V and J genes are TRBV9 and TRBJ2-3, with TRBD1 identical over 8 bases. Per the germline V gene, CDR1 is SGDLS and CDR2 is YYNGEE. The CDR3 sequence is 15 residues long. Trimming took 3 bases from V and 4 from J; bases not matched to a gene: 7. CDR3 residues: CASSASGQGADTQYF. CDR3 DNA: TGTGCCAGCAGCGCTTCAGGACAGGGCGCAGATACGCAGTATTTT.

This sequence joins TRBV7-6 and TRBJ2-1; 7 nucleotides line up with TRBD1. The germline CDR1 and CDR2 sequences are SGHVS and FNYEAQ. This CDR3 has 12 amino acids. Losses at the gene ends were 10 bases for V and 3 bases for J; bases not matched to a gene: 3. The CDR3 region is CATRTGYNEQFF. CDR3 bases: TGTGCCACCAGGACAGGCTACAATGAGCAGTTCTTC. Variable domain in full (rest from reference TRBV7-6 and TRBJ2-1): GAGVSQSPRYKVTKRGQDVALRCDPISGHVSLYWYRQALGQGPEFLTYFNYEAQQDKSGLPNDRFSAERPEGSISTLTIQRTEQRDSAMYRCATRTGYNEQFFGPGTRLTVL.

The chain uses TRBV10-3 and TRBJ2-1; the match to TRBD2 covers 8 bases. V shed 3 bases and J 5 bases; nucleotides not matched to a gene: 6. CDR3 length equals 15 residues. CDR1 and CDR2 (germline): ENHRY, SYGVKD. CDR3 DNA: TGTGCCATCAGTGATCGGGGGGGCCTCAACAATGAGCAGTTCTTC. Its protein is CAISDRGGLNNEQFF.

The V call is TRBV4-1, the J call TRBJ2-1, with D possibly matching TRBD2 (5 bases). Trimming left V 2 bases short and J 0 bases short, with 20 bases between. This CDR3 comprises 19 residues. Germline V gene lookup returns CDR1 MGHRA and CDR2 YSYEKL. The CDR3 loop is CASSQLGRTYGNSYNEQFF. The DNA of the CDR3 is TGCGCCAGCAGCCAATTGGGCAGGACTTACGGGAACTCCTACAATGAGCAGTTCTTC.

The J gene is TRBJ2-3, the V gene TRBV4-3; maybe TRBD2 (6 bases). CDR1 is LGHNA and CDR2 is YSLEER in the germline V gene. This CDR3 has 17 amino acids. V lost 0 bases to trimming and J lost 1 base, with 14 bases between them. CDR3 DNA: TGCGCCAGCAGCCAAGATCGGGGGAGGACGGGCACAGATACGCAGTATTTT. It encodes CASSQDRGRTGTDTQYF.

This clone came up a few times. V usage is TRBV27 and J usage is TRBJ2-3; D gene unclear. Germline V CDR1 and CDR2: MNHEY, SMNVEV (reference sequence). The CDR3 length is 13 residues. Trimming removed 3 bases from V and 0 bases from J, with 4 bases in between. This chain's CDR3 is CASSFKSTDTQYF. The CDR3 nucleotides are TGTGCCAGCAGTTTTAAAAGCACAGATACGCAGTATTTT.

The chain joins TRBV6-1 to TRBJ2-2; no clear D gene. CDR1 MNHNS and CDR2 SASEGT come from the germline V gene. The CDR3 sequence is 16 residues long. V was clipped by 3 bases and J by 2 bases, with 13 bases between them. CDR3 region: CASSDYGQLNTGELFF. The CDR3 bases are TGTGCCAGCAGTGACTATGGGCAGTTAAACACCGGGGAGCTGTTTTTT.

This clone is a singleton in its sample. The chain joins TRBV6-5 to TRBJ2-2; no firm D call. The CDR3 is made up of 16 amino acids. Germline V CDR1 and CDR2: MNHEY, SVGAGI. The V and J ends lost 0 bases and 0 bases respectively, with 8 bases between them. The DNA for the CDR3 is TGTGCCAGCAGTTACTCCGCAGGAGCGAACACCGGGGAGCTGTTTTTT. This codes for CASSYSAGANTGELFF.

CDR3 in amino acids: CASSPDPAYEQYF. In DNA, the CDR3 is TGTGCCAGCAGCCCGGACCCCGCCTACGAGCAGTACTTC. The chain links TRBV7-2 to TRBJ2-7; D call uncertain. With 5 bases removed from V and 2 bases from J, the gap between germline ends came to 10 bases. Germline-derived CDR1 and CDR2 are SGHTA and FQGNSA. This CDR3 spans 13 amino acids. Using reference TRBV7-2 and TRBJ2-7 for the parts outside the CDR3, the full variable domain is GAGVSQSPSNKVTEKGKDVELRCDPISGHTALYWYRQSLGQGLEFLIYFQGNSAPDKSGLPSDRFSAERTGGSVSTLTIQRTQQEDSAVYLCASSPDPAYEQYFGPGTRLTVT.

The chain couples TRBV27 to TRBJ1-2; D is possibly TRBD1 (5 bases). The V gene lost 4 bases and the J gene lost 7 bases, with 10 bases spanning the gap. This CDR3 region has 12 residues. Germline assignment: CDR1 MNHEY and CDR2 SMNVEV (reference sequence). The CDR3 here is CASSSQGLGYTF. CDR3 DNA sequence: TGTGCCAGCAGTTCCCAGGGACTTGGCTACACCTTC.

V is TRBV7-9 and J is TRBJ2-3; D unclear. This CDR3 contains 15 residues. Deletions cut 4 bases from V and 0 bases from J, with 11 bases between. Per the germline V gene, CDR1 is SEHNR and CDR2 is FQNEAQ (reference sequence). The CDR3 DNA follows: TGTGCCAGCAGCTATGCCAGGTCGAGCACAGATACGCAGTATTTT. Its protein is CASSYARSSTDTQYF.

J is TRBJ2-7 and V is TRBV5-5, with D possibly matching TRBD1 (5 bases). V was cut by 0 bases and J by 4 bases, with 14 bases left in between. The CDR3 extends over 15 amino acids. Germline CDR1 SGHKS, CDR2 YYEKEE (reference sequence). CDR3 nucleotide sequence: TGTGCCAGCAGCTTGGAAGACAGACCCTTATACGAGCAGTACTTC. This sequence encodes CASSLEDRPLYEQYF.

V and J are TRBV2 and TRBJ2-7, with D possibly TRBD2 on 6 matching bases. Germline values: CDR1 SNHLY, CDR2 FYNNEI. The CDR3 has 14 residues. V lost 6 bases, J lost 5 bases, and 17 bases lay in between. The CDR3 loop reads CASSSLGGKDEQYF. CDR3 DNA sequence: TGTGCCAGCAGCTCGCTCGGGGGTAAGGACGAGCAGTACTTC.

The rearrangement uses TRBV7-9 and TRBJ2-7; TRBD1 might be the D (5 bases). Germline V gives CDR1 SEHNR, CDR2 FQNEAQ (reference sequence). CDR3 length equals 13 residues. Deletions cut 4 bases from V and 3 bases from J, with 10 bases between. CDR3 amino acids: CASSSQGVYEQYF. The CDR3 DNA reads as TGTGCCAGCAGCTCTCAAGGGGTCTACGAGCAGTACTTC.

The rearrangement joins TRBV7-9 to TRBJ1-6, with TRBD1 matching over 10 bases. Germline CDR1 is SEHNR and CDR2 is FQNEAQ (reference sequence). V dropped 5 bases and J dropped 8; count of bases not matched to a gene: 18. The CDR3 sequence is 19 residues long. DNA of the CDR3: TGTGCCAGCAGCCCTCTGATCTCACCGGGACAGGGGACCTATTCACCCCTCCACTTT. This sequence encodes CASSPLISPGQGTYSPLHF.

CDR3 DNA: TGTGCCAGCAGCCACCGGACAGGGTATTTTGCAACTAATGAAAAACTGTTTTTT. Amino acid sequence: CASSHRTGYFATNEKLFF. The V call is TRBV7-2, the J call TRBJ1-4, with 8 bases lining up with TRBD1. Losses at the gene ends were 5 bases for V and 0 bases for J; bases not matched to a gene: 11. This CDR3 spans 18 amino acids. Germline-derived CDR1 and CDR2 are SGHTA and FQGNSA.

The rearrangement uses TRBV28 and TRBJ2-5, with D possibly being TRBD1 or TRBD2 (5 bases each). Germline CDR1 reads MDHEN; CDR2 reads SYDVKM. The CDR3 is 18 residues long. Between the trimmed V and J ends, which lost 3 bases and 1 base, there was a span of 21 bases. The CDR3 protein is CASSFSLKGRTFQETQYF. In DNA, the CDR3 is TGTGCCAGCAGTTTCTCCTTAAAGGGACGTACGTTCCAAGAGACCCAGTACTTC.

V is TRBV15 and J is TRBJ2-2; D gene unclear. Germline values: CDR1 LNHNV, CDR2 YYDKDF (reference sequence). V shed 5 bases and J shed 1 base, with 5 bases lying between them. This CDR3 is 13 amino acids long. CDR3 DNA: TGTGCCACCAGCCTAATGAACACCGGGGAGCTGTTTTTT. Translated: CATSLMNTGELFF.

This chain uses TRBV7-2 with TRBJ2-5, with TRBD2 matching 8 bases. The junction had 4 bases not matched to a gene; V was cut back by 5 bases and J by 5 bases. The CDR3 consists of 13 residues. Germline V CDR1 and CDR2: SGHTA, FQGNSA. The CDR3 DNA reads TGTGCCAGCAGCCCCCCGGGGGGGGAGACCCAGTACTTC. Its translation is CASSPPGGETQYF.

The chain joins TRBV4-3 to TRBJ2-1, with 9 nucleotides matching TRBD2. V lost 0 bases to trimming and J lost 4 bases; unmatched junction nucleotides: 7. CDR1 and CDR2 from the germline V gene are LGHNA and YSLEER. CDR3 length: 17 residues. The CDR3 protein is CASSQERTSVGYNEQFF. CDR3 DNA sequence: TGCGCCAGCAGCCAAGAAAGGACTAGCGTGGGGTACAATGAGCAGTTCTTC.

V is TRBV19 and J is TRBJ1-5; 8 nucleotides agree with TRBD1. CDR1 and CDR2 from the germline V gene are LNHDA and SQIVND (reference sequence). Losses at the gene ends were 1 base for V and 7 bases for J; bases not matched to a gene: 6. This CDR3 is 15 amino acids long. The CDR3 sequence: CASSIGQGFGQPQHF. CDR3 in DNA: TGTGCCAGTAGTATAGGACAGGGGTTCGGCCAGCCCCAGCATTTT.

This clone showed up just once. The V call is TRBV19, the J call TRBJ1-2, with 7 bases aligning to TRBD1. V lost 5 bases to trimming and J lost 5 bases; unmatched junction nucleotides: 8. Germline V CDR1 and CDR2: LNHDA, SQIVND (reference sequence). The CDR3 loop spans 14 amino acids. CDR3 coding DNA: TGTGCCAGTAGTCGAGGGACAGATCCGTATGGCTACACCTTC. Encoded protein: CASSRGTDPYGYTF.

In this sample, this clone turned up once. This chain links TRBV7-9 with TRBJ2-7; D perhaps matches TRBD1 (5 bases). V was pared by 5 bases and J by 3 bases, with 8 bases between. Per germline, CDR1 SEHNR and CDR2 FQNEAQ (reference sequence). CDR3 length: 12 amino acids. This chain's CDR3 is CASSDDSYEQYF. DNA of the CDR3: TGTGCCAGCAGCGACGACAGCTACGAGCAGTACTTC.